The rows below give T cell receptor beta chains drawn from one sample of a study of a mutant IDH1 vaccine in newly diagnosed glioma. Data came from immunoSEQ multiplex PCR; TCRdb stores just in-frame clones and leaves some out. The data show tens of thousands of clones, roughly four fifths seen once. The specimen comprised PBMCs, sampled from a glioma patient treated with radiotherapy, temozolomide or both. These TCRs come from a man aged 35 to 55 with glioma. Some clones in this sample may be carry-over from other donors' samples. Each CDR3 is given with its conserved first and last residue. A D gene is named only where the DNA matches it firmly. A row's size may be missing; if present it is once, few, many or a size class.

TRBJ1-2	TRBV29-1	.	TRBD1	CSVTTGTNYGYTF	TGCAGCGTCACGACAGGGACTAACTATGGCTACACCTTC
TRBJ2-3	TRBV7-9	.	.	CASSSPGRVGYTQYF	TGTGCCAGCAGCTCACCGGGTCGGGTCGGGTATACGCAGTATTTT
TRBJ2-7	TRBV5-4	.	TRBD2	CASSSLRGGAYEQYF	TGTGCCAGCAGCTCGTTACGCGGGGGGGCCTACGAGCAGTACTTC
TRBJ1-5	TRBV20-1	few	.	CSALREGPQHF	TGCAGTGCCCTTCGCGAGGGGCCCCAGCATTTT
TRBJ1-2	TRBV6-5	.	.	CASSYDNYGYTF	TGTGCCAGCAGTTACGACAACTATGGCTACACCTTC
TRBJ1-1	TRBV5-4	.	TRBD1	CASSPGQGNTEAFF	TGTGCCAGCAGCCCGGGACAGGGGAACACTGAAGCTTTCTTT
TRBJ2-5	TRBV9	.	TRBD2	CASSVVAGEHETQYF	TGTGCCAGCAGCGTAGTTGCGGGGGAGCATGAGACCCAGTACTTC
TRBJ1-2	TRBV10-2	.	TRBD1	CASRDSLANYGYTF	TGCGCCAGTAGGGACAGCTTAGCTAACTATGGCTACACCTTC
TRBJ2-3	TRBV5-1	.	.	CASSLAGFWDTQYF	TGCGCCAGCAGCTTGGCAGGGTTTTGGGATACGCAGTATTTT
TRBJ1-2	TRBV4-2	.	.	CASSQGNYGYTF	TGTGCCAGCAGCCAAGGGAACTATGGCTACACCTTC
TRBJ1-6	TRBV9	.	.	CASSARQDYNSPLHF	TGTGCCAGCAGCGCCCGACAGGACTATAATTCACCCCTCCACTTT
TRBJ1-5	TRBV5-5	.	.	CASSSDAGNQPQHF	TGTGCCAGCAGCTCGGACGCCGGCAATCAGCCCCAGCATTTT
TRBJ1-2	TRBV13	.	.	CASSLGAANYGYTF	TGTGCCAGCAGCTTAGGGGCAGCCAACTATGGCTACACCTTC
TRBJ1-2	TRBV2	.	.	CASRAGEGYGYTF	TGTGCCAGCAGGGCAGGGGAGGGCTATGGCTACACCTTC
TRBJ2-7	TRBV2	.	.	CASSPTGLPYEQYF	TGTGCCAGCAGTCCGACGGGTTTACCCTACGAGCAGTACTTC